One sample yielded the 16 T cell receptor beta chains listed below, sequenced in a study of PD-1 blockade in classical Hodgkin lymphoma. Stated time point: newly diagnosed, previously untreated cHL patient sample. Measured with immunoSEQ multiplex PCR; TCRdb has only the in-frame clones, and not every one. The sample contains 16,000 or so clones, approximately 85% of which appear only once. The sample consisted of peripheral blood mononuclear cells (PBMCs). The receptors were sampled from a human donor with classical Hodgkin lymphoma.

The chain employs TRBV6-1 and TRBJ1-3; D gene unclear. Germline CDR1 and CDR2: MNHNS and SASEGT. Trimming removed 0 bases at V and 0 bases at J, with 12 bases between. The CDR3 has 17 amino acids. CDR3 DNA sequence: TGTGCCAGCAGTGAAGCGCCCTACGGGTTCTCTGGAAACACCATATATTTT. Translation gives CASSEAPYGFSGNTIYF.

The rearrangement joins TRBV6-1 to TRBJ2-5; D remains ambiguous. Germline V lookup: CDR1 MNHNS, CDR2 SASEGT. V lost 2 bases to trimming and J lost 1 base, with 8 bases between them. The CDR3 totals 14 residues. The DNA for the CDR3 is TGTGCCAGCAGTGAATATGGCAGCCAAGAGACCCAGTACTTC. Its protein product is CASSEYGSQETQYF.

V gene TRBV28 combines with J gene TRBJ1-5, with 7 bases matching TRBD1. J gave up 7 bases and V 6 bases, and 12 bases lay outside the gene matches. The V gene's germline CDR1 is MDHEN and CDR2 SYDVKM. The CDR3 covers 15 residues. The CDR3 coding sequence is TGTGCCAGCAGACCCTCAGACAGGGAGCGGCAGCCCCAGCATTTT. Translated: CASRPSDRERQPQHF.

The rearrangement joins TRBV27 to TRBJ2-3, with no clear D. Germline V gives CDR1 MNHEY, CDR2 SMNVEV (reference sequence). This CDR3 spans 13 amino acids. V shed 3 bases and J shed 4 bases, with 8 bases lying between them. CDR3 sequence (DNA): TGTGCCAGCAGTTTCTCAAGGGCAGATACGCAGTATTTT. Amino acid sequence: CASSFSRADTQYF.

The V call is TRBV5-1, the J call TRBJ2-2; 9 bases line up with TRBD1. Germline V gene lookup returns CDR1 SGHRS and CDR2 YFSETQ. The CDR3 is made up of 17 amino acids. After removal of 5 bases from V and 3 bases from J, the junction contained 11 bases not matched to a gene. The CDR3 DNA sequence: TGCGCCAGCAGGTTCCAGGGACAGGGTATAGACACCGGGGAGCTGTTTTTT. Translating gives CASRFQGQGIDTGELFF.

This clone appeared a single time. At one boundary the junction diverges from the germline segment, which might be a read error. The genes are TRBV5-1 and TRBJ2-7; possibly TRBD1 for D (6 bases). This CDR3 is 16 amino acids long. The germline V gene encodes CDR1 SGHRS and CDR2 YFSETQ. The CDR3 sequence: CVSSLGAGRNSYEQYF. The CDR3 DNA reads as TGCGTCAGCAGCTTGGGGGCTGGGCGGAACTCCTACGAGCAGTACTTC. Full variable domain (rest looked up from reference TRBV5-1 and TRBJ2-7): KAGVTQTPRYLIKTRGQQVTLSCSPISGHRSVSWYQQTPGQGLQFLFEYFSETQRNKGNFPGRFSGRQFSNSRSEMNVSTLELGDSALYLCVSSLGAGRNSYEQYFGPGTRLTVT.

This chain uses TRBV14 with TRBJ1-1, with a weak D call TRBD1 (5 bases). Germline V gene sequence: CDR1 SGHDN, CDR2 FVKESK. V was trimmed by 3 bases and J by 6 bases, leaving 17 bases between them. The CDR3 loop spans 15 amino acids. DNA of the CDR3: TGTGCCAGCAGCCAGAAGTGGGGGGGAGGCTCTGAAGCTTTCTTT. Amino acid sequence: CASSQKWGGGSEAFF.

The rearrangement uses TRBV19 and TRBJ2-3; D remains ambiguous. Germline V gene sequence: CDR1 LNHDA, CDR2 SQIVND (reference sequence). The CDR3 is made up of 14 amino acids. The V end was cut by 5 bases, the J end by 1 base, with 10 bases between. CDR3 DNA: TGTGCCAGTAGTCCCTGGCAGGGCACAGATACGCAGTATTTT. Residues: CASSPWQGTDTQYF.

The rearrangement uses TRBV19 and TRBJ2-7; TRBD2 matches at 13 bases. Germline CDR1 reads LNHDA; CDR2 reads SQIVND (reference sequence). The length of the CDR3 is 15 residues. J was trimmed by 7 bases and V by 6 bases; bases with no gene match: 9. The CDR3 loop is CASSSLAGGPTEQYF. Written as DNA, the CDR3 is TGTGCCAGTAGCTCACTAGCGGGAGGGCCTACGGAGCAGTACTTC.

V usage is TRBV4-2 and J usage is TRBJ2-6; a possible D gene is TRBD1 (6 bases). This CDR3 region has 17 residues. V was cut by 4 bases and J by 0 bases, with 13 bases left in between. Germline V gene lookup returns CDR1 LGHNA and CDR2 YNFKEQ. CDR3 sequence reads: CASSPEGDVSGANVLTF. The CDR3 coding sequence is TGTGCCAGCAGCCCCGAGGGGGACGTCTCTGGGGCCAACGTCCTGACTTTC.

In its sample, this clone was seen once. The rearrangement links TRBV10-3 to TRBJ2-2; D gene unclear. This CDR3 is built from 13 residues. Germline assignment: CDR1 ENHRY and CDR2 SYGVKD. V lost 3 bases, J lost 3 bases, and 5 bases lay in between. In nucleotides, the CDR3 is TGTGCCATCAGTGATGGCTACACCGGGGAGCTGTTTTTT. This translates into CAISDGYTGELFF.

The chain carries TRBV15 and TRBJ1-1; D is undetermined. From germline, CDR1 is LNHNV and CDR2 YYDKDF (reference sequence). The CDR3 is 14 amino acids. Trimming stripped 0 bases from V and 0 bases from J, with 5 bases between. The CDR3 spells CATSRERVNTEAFF. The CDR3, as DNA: TGTGCCACCAGCAGAGAAAGGGTGAACACTGAAGCTTTCTTT. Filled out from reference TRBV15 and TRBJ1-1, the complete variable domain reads DAMVIQNPRYQVTQFGKPVTLSCSQTLNHNVMYWYQQKSSQAPKLLFHYYDKDFNNEADTPDNFQSRRPNTSFCFLDIRSPGLGDTAMYLCATSRERVNTEAFFGQGTRLTVV.

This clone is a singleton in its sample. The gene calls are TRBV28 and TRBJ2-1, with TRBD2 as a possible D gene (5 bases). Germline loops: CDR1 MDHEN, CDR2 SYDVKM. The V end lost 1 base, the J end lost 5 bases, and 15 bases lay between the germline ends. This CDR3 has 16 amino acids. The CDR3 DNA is TGTGCCAGCAGTTTATTAGTGGCTAGCCTAGACAATGAGCAGTTCTTC. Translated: CASSLLVASLDNEQFF.

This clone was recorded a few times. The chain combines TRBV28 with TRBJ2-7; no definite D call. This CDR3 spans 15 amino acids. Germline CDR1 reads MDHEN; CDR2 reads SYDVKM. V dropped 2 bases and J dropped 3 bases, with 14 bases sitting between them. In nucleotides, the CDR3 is TGTGCCAGCAGTTTAGACCCCTTAAGGAACTACGAGCAGTACTTC. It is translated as CASSLDPLRNYEQYF.

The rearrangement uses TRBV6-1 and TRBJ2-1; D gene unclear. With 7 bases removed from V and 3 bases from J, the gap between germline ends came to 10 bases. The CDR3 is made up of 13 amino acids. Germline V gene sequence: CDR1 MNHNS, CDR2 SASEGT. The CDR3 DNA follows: TGTGCCAGCAAGGCCCCGGACTACAATGAGCAGTTCTTC. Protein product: CASKAPDYNEQFF.

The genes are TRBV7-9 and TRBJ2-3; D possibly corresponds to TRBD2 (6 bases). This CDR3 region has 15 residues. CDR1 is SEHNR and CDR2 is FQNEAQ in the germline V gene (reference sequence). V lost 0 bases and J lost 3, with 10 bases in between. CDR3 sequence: CASSLAGLGTDTQYF. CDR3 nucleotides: TGTGCCAGCAGCTTAGCGGGACTGGGGACAGATACGCAGTATTTT.